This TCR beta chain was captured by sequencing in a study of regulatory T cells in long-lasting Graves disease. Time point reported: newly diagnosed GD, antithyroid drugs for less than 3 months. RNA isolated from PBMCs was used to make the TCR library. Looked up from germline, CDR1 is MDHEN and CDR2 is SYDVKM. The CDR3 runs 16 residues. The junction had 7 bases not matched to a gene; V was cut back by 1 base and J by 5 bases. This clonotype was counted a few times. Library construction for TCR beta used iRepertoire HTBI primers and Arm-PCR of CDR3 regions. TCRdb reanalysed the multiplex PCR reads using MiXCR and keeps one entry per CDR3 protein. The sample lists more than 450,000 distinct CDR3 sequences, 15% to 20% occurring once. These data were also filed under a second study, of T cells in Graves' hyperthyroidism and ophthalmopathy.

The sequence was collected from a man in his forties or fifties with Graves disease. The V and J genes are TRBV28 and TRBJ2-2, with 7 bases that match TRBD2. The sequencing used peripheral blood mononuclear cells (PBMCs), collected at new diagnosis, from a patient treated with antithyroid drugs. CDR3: CASSLYWREITGELFF. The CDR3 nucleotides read TGTGCCAGCAGTTTATACTGGCGGGAGATTACCGGGGAGCTGTTTTTT.